This TCR beta chain is from a study of preoperative IRX-2 immunotherapy in early breast cancer (dated by TCRdb to about 2019). The library was prepared using the immunoSEQ multiplex PCR assay. TCRdb mirrors the immuneACCESS table, restricted to in-frame sequences. Some clones are absent from its copies; in checked studies, under half trace to an unresolved V gene, and the reason for the others is unknown. For this sample there are 20,000 to 30,000 clones; approximately 92% appear just once. About 8.4% of the sample rests with the top ten. About this clone: There is no known antigen for this receptor. One base away there is no much larger clone; base qualities are not given.

The CDR3 spans 17 residues, from the cysteine through the phenylalanine. Solely the CDR3 DNA is kept, with 51 bases framed from the first base. V ends up 5 bases short and J 2 bases short, with an unmatched junction base count of 9. CDR1 and CDR2 were assigned from the germline V gene as SGHNT and YENEEA. The treatment or condition label, as the study defines it: preoperative locoregional IRX-2 cytokine immunotherapy. The samples were obtained from a phase Ib study in which preoperative, locoregional IRX-2 cytokine immunotherapy intended to prime immune responses was tested. Before surgery, IRX-2 was given to the donors, who were patients with early-stage breast cancer.

In this chain, TRBV11-3 is recombined with TRBJ2-2; 9 nucleotides in the junction match TRBD2. This sequence originates from a human donor with breast cancer. The sample was tumor tissue, taken after IRX-2 immunotherapy. DNA sequence: TGTGCCAGCAGCCCCCCCACTAGCGGGCCTAACACCGGGGAGCTGTTTTTT. This encodes CASSPPTSGPNTGELFF.